These T cell receptor beta chains were read from a single sample in a study of blood T cell repertoires in COVID-19. The assay was immunoSEQ multiplex PCR, and TCRdb's table has in-frame clones only and misses some. The sample gives approximately 34,000 clones, roughly 90% of which show up once; 3% to 4% is in the top ten. Material: peripheral blood. The source is a man in his sixties with acute or convalescent COVID-19. Both conserved end residues are part of each CDR3. D genes are given only for firm matches. Rows may omit the clone size; those that give it use once, few, many or a size class.

NA,TRBJ1-5,TRBV30,NA,TGTGCCTGGAACACAATAATGGGGGCAGTCGATCAGCCCCAGCATTTT,CAWNTIMGAVDQPQHF
NA,TRBJ2-1,TRBV6-2/TRBV6-3,TRBD2,TGTGCCAGCAGTTCTGGACTAGCGGTATCCCATGAGCAGTTCTTC,CASSSGLAVSHEQFF
NA,TRBJ2-2,TRBV5-6,TRBD1,TGTGCCAGCAGCCCCGCGGGGACAGGGCGAACCGGGGAGCTGTTTTTT,CASSPAGTGRTGELFF
NA,TRBJ1-4,TRBV5-1,NA,TGCGCCAGCAGCTTGGACGGACGGACAAATGAAAAACTGTTTTTT,CASSLDGRTNEKLFF
NA,TRBJ2-7,TRBV29-1,NA,TGCAGCGTGAGGTTTAGGGGTGCCTACGAGCAGTACTTC,CSVRFRGAYEQYF
NA,TRBJ2-5,TRBV7-8,TRBD2,TGTGCCAGCAGCTTATTCACTGCGACTAGCGGGAGCCAAGAGACCCAGTACTTC,CASSLFTATSGSQETQYF
NA,TRBJ1-4,TRBV4-3,TRBD1,TGCGCCAGCAGCCAAGATTTCCGGACAGGGAGTGAAAAACTGTTTTTT,CASSQDFRTGSEKLFF
few,TRBJ2-2,TRBV11-3,TRBD1,TGTGCCAGCAGCTTAGATTCTTTGGGGACAGAGAACACCGGGGAGCTGTTTTTT,CASSLDSLGTENTGELFF
NA,TRBJ1-1,TRBV5-4,TRBD1,TGTGCCAGCAGCTCTGGACAGGGGGTATGGACTGAAGCTTTCTTT,CASSSGQGVWTEAFF
once,TRBJ2-5,TRBV5-1,NA,TGCGCCAGCAGCTTGTCGGGAAAAGAGACCCAGTACTTC,CASSLSGKETQYF
NA,TRBJ2-7,TRBV5-1,TRBD1,TGCGCCAGCAGCTCGCTGGGACAGGGACCCTACGAGCAGTACTTC,CASSSLGQGPYEQYF
NA,TRBJ2-1,TRBV5-5,TRBD2,TGTGCCAGCAGCTTTAGGCTAGCGGGAGAAAATGAGCAGTTCTTC,CASSFRLAGENEQFF
once,TRBJ1-3,TRBV10-3,NA,TGTGCCATCAGTGACATTGTCTCTGGAAACACCATATATTTT,CAISDIVSGNTIYF
few,TRBJ2-1,TRBV24-1,TRBD2,TGTGCCACCCGGGGACTAGGAACCGCGATTGAGCAGTTCTTC,CATRGLGTAIEQFF
NA,TRBJ2-2,TRBV5-8,NA,TGTGCCAGCAGCTTGTATGGGGGCGCGGGGAACACCGGGGAGCTGTTTTTT,CASSLYGGAGNTGELFF
NA,TRBJ2-7,TRBV1,NA,TGCACCAGCAGTAACTACGAGCAGTACTTC,CTSSNYEQYF
NA,TRBJ1-4,TRBV7-9,TRBD1,TGTGCCAGCCTCTCCGGGACAGGGCAGGAAAAACTGTTTTTT,CASLSGTGQEKLFF
NA,TRBJ2-3,TRBV9,TRBD2,TGTGCCAGCAGCGTAGGTAGCGGGAGTAGCACAGATACGCAGTATTTT,CASSVGSGSSTDTQYF
NA,TRBJ2-1,TRBV27,NA,TGTGCCAGCAGTTTGGTCCAACGGGCGGGCAATGAGCAGTTCTTC,CASSLVQRAGNEQFF
NA,TRBJ1-4,TRBV25-1,NA,TGTGCCAGCAGTTATGGCGGGACGGTGACTAATGAAAAACTGTTTTTT,CASSYGGTVTNEKLFF